This TCR beta chain was recorded in a study of beta chain features in type 1 diabetes. For this clone: The antigen is unknown.

Expressed TCRB transcripts got sequenced, as all isolated RNA was reverse transcribed. Produced via immunoSEQ multiplex PCR; TCRdb's table is partial and in-frame only. Seen here are about 160,000 clones, just over 9% observed once, and the top ten hold approximately 2.2%. Broader study findings: cDNA-based sequencing might over-represent cells highly expressing TCR. Shorter templates may be favored by PCR, equally so in patients and controls. Whether HLA type influences TCRB rearrangement remained unresolved here. Patients' naive, central memory and Treg TCRB repertoires seemed closer to one another than those of healthy donors.

The CDR3 runs to 13 residues. CDR1 is SGHRS, CDR2 YFSETQ, per germline. Trimming shortened V by 5 bases and J by 0 bases, and 8 bases separated the two germline ends. Material: central memory CD4+ T cells from blood. This receptor was obtained from a woman between 18 and 29 years old in good health. J is TRBJ1-1 and V is TRBV5-1; no clear D gene. In nucleotides, the CDR3 is TGCGCCAGCAGTTGGGCAGTGAACACTGAAGCTTTCTTT. Residues: CASSWAVNTEAFF.